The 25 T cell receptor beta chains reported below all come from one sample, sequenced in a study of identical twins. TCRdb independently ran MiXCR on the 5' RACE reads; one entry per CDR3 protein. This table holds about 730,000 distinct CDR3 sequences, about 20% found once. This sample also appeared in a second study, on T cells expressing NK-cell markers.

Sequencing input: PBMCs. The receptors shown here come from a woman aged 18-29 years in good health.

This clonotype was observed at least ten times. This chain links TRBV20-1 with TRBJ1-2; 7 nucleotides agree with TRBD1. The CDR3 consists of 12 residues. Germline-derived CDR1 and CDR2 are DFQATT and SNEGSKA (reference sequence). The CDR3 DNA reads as TGCAGCACCCGGACAGGAGATTATGGCTACACCTTC. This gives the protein CSTRTGDYGYTF.

The CDR3 DNA is TGTGCCAGCAGCTTAGGCGCAGCTCTTGAAAAACTGTTTTTT. Translation: CASSLGAALEKLFF. The chain is built from TRBV7-9 and TRBJ1-4, with no clear D. CDR1 and CDR2 from the germline V gene are SEHNR and FQNEAQ (reference sequence). The CDR3 extends over 14 amino acids. V dropped 1 base and J dropped 7 bases, with 10 bases sitting between them.

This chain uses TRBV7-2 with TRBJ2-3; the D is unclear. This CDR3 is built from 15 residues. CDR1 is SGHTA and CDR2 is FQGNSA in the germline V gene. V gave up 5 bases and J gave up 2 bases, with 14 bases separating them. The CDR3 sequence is CASSPFRAVTDTQYF. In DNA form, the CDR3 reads TGTGCCAGCAGCCCGTTTCGGGCCGTCACAGATACGCAGTATTTT.

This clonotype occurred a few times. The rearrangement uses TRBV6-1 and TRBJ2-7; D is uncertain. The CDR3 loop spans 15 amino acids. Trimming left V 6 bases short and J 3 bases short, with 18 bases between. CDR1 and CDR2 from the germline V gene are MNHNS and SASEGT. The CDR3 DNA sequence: TGTGCCAGCAGATTTCCAGGAAGGAGAAACTACGAGCAGTACTTC. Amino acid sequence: CASRFPGRRNYEQYF.

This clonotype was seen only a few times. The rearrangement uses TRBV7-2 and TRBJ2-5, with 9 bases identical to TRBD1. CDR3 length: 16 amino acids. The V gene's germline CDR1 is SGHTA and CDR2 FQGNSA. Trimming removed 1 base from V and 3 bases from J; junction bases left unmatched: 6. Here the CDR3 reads CASSLGGTGLKETQYF. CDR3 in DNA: TGTGCCAGCAGCTTAGGAGGGACAGGGCTTAAAGAGACCCAGTACTTC.

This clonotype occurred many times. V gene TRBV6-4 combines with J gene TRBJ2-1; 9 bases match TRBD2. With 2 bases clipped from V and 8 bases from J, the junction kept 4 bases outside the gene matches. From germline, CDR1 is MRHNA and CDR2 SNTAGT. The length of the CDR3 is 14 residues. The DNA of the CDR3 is TGTGCCAGCAGTGACGGGGCGGGGGGGGATGAGCAGTTCTTC. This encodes CASSDGAGGDEQFF.

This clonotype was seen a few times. In DNA form, the CDR3 reads TGCGCCAGCAGCCGATTGACTAGCGAGGGGAATGAGCAGTTCTTC. As protein: CASSRLTSEGNEQFF. The chain employs TRBV5-1 and TRBJ2-1, with 8 bases fitting TRBD2. With 4 bases clipped from V and 7 bases from J, the junction kept 10 bases outside the gene matches. The CDR3 extends over 15 amino acids. Germline CDR1 is SGHRS and CDR2 is YFSETQ.

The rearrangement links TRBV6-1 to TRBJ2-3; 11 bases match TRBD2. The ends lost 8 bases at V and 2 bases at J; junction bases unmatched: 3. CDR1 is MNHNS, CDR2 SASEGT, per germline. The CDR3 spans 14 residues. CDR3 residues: CASGSGRVTDTQYF. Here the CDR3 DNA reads TGTGCCAGCGGTAGCGGGAGGGTCACAGATACGCAGTATTTT.

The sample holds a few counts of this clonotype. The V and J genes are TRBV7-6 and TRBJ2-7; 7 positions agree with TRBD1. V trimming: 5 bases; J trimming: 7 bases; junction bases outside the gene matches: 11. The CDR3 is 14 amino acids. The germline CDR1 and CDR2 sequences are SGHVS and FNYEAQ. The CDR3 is CASSRLYRGREQYF. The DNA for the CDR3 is TGTGCCAGCAGCCGTCTTTACAGGGGAAGGGAGCAGTACTTC.

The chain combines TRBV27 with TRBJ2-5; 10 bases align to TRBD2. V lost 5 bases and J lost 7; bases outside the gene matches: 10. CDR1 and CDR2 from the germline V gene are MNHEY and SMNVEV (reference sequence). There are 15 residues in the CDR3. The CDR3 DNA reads TGTGCCAGCAGTGCCGGGACTAGCGCCGAGGGGACCCAGTACTTC. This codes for CASSAGTSAEGTQYF.

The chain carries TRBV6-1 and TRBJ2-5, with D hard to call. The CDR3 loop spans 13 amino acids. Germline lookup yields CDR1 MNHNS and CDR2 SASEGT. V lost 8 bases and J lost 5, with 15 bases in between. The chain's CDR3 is CASFRAAYETQYF. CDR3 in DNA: TGTGCCAGCTTCCGAGCCGCGTACGAGACCCAGTACTTC.

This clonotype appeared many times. The CDR3: CASSATPSGRKTGELFF. The CDR3 nucleotides read TGTGCCAGCAGCGCAACCCCGAGCGGGAGAAAGACCGGGGAGCTGTTTTTT. This chain uses TRBV9 with TRBJ2-2; 8 nucleotides agree with TRBD2. V shed 3 bases, J shed 5 bases, and the junction held 12 bases outside the gene matches. This CDR3 region has 17 residues. Germline V gene sequence: CDR1 SGDLS, CDR2 YYNGEE.

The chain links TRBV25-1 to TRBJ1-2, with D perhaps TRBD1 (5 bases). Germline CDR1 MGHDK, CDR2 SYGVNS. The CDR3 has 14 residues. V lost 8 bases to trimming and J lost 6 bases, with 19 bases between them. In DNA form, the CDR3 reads TGTGCCAGCGGCTTCGCAGGGCAGAGTCATGGCTACACCTTC. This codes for CASGFAGQSHGYTF.

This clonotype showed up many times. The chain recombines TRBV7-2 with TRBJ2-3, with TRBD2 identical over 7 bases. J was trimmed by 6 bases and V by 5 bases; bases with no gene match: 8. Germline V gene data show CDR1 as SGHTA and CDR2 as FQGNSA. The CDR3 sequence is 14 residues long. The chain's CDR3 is CASSRDYSKDTQYF. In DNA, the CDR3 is TGTGCCAGCAGCCGGGACTACTCTAAGGATACGCAGTATTTT.

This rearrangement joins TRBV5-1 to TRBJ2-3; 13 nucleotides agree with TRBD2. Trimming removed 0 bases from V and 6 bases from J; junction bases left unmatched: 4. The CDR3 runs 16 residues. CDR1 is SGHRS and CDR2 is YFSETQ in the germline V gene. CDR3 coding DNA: TGCGCCAGCAGCTTGGGGACTAGCGGGGGTCGGGATACGCAGTATTTT. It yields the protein CASSLGTSGGRDTQYF.

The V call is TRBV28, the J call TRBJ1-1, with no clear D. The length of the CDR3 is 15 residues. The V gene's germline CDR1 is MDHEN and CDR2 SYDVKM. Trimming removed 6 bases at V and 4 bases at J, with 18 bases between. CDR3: CASSFRAEGVTEAFF. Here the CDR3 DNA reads TGTGCCAGCAGCTTCCGTGCAGAAGGTGTCACTGAAGCTTTCTTT.

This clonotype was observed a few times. Written as DNA, the CDR3 is TGCGCCAGCAAGTCGGGACAGGCAGACACTGAAGCTTTCTTT. Translated: CASKSGQADTEAFF. The chain is built from TRBV5-1 and TRBJ1-1; 8 bases are a match to TRBD1. V lost 6 bases, J lost 3 bases, and 7 bases stayed unmatched. The CDR3 sequence is 14 residues long. CDR1 is SGHRS and CDR2 is YFSETQ in the germline V gene.

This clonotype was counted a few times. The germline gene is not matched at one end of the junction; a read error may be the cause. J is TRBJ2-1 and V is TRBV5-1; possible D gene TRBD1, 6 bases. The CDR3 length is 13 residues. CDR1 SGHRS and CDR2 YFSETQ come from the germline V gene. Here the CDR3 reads CASSFSQGWVLVF. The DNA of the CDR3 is TGCGCCAGCAGCTTTTCGCAGGGGTGGGTCCTGGTCTTC. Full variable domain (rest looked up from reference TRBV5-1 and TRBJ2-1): KAGVTQTPRYLIKTRGQQVTLSCSPISGHRSVSWYQQTPGQGLQFLFEYFSETQRNKGNFPGRFSGRQFSNSRSEMNVSTLELGDSALYLCASSFSQGWVLVFGPGTRLTVL.

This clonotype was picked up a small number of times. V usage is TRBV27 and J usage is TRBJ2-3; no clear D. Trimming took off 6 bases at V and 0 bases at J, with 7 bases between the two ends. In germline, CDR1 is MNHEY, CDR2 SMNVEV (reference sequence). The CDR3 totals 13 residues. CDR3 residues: CASRLGSTDTQYF. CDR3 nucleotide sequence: TGTGCCAGCAGGTTGGGAAGCACAGATACGCAGTATTTT.

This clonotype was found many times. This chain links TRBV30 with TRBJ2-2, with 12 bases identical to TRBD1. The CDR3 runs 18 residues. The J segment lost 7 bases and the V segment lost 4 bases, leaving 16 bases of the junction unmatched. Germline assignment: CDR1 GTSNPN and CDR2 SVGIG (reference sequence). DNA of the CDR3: TGTGCCTGGAATCCCCTCGTACCGGGACAGGGGGCTGGCGGGGAGCTGTTTTTT. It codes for CAWNPLVPGQGAGGELFF.

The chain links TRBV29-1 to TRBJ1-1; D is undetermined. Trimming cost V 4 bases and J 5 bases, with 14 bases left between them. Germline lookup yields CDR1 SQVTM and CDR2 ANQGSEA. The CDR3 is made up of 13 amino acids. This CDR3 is CSVGSLPGTEAFF. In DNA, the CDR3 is TGCAGCGTTGGGTCCTTACCCGGAACTGAAGCTTTCTTT.

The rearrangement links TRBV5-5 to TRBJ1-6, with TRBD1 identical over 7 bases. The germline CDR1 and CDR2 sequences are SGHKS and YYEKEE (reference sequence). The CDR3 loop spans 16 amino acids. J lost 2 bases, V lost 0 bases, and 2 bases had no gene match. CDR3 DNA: TGTGCCAGCAGCTTGGCCGGGACAGCCTATAATTCACCCCTCCACTTT. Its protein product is CASSLAGTAYNSPLHF. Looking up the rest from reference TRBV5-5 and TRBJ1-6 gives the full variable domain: DAGVTQSPTHLIKTRGQQVTLRCSPISGHKSVSWYQQVLGQGPQFIFQYYEKEERGRGNFPDRFSARQFPNYSSELNVNALLLGDSALYLCASSLAGTAYNSPLHFGNGTRLTVT.

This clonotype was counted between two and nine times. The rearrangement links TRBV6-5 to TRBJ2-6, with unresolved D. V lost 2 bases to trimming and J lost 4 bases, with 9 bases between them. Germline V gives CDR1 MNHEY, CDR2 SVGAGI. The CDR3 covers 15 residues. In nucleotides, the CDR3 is TGTGCCAGCAGTTACAGGTCGAGAGGGGCCAACGTCCTGACTTTC. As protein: CASSYRSRGANVLTF.

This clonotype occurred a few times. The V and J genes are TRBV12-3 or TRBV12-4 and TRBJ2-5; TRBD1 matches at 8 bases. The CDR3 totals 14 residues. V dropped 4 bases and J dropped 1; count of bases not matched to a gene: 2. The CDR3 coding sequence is TGTGCCAGCAGTTACGGACAGGGCCAAGAGACCCAGTACTTC. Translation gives CASSYGQGQETQYF.

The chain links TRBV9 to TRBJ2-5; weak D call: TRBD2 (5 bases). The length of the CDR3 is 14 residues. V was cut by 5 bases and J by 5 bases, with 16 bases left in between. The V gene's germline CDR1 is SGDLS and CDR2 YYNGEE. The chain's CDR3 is CASSWQGGYETQYF. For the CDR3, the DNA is TGTGCCAGCAGTTGGCAAGGCGGGTATGAGACCCAGTACTTC.